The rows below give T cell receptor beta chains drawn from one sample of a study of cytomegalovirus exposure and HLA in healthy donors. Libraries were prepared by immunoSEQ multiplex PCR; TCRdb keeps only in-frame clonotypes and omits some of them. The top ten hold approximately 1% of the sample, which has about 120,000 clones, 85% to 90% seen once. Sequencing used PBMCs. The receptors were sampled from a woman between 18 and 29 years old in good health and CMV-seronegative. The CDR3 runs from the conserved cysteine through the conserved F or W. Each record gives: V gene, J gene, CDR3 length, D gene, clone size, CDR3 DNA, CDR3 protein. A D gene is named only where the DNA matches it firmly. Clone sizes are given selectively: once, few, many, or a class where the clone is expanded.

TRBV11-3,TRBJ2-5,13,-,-,TGTGCCAGCAGTTTGGGGGCAACGACGACCCAGTACTTC,CASSLGATTTQYF
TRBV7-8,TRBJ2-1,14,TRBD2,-,TGTGCCAGCAGCTTATCGGGGGGCTACAATGAGCAGTTCTTC,CASSLSGGYNEQFF
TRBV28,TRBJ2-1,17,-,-,TGTGCCAGCAGAATAGGACAGGGCGGGGGGGCTTACAATGAGCAGTTCTTC,CASRIGQGGGAYNEQFF
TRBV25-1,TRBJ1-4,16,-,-,TGTGCCAGCAGTGTCGCAGGGGTTTCGGGCTATGAAAAACTGTTTTTT,CASSVAGVSGYEKLFF
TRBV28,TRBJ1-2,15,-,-,TGTGCCAGCAGTTCGGGAGGGGGACCTAACTATGGCTACACCTTC,CASSSGGGPNYGYTF
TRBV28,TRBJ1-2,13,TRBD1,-,TGTGCCAGCAGTTTAGACAGGGTTGGTGGCTACACCTTC,CASSLDRVGGYTF
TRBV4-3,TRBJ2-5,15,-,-,TGCGCCAGCAGCCGATCAGCAACCGGGGGAGAGACCCAGTACTTC,CASSRSATGGETQYF
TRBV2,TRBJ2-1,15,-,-,TGTGCCAGCAGTGAATGGTACAGGGCGAGTGATGAGCAGTTCTTC,CASSEWYRASDEQFF
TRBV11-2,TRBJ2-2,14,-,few,TGTGCCAGCAGTCGCAGGGGTAACACCGGGGAGCTGTTTTTT,CASSRRGNTGELFF
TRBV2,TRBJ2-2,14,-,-,TGTGCCAGCAAATATTTAGAAGACACCGGGGAGCTGTTTTTT,CASKYLEDTGELFF
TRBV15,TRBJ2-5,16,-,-,TGTGCCACCAGCAGAGGGGAGAGGGAGGAGTTGGAGACCCAGTACTTC,CATSRGEREELETQYF
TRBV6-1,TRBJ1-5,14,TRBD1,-,TGTGCCAGCAGTCCGGGACAGCTCAATCAGCCCCAGCATTTT,CASSPGQLNQPQHF
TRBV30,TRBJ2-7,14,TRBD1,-,TGTGCCTGGAGTTCGGGGACAGGAGACTACGAGCAGTACTTC,CAWSSGTGDYEQYF
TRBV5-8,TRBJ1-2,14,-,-,TGTGCCAGCAGCTTGGGCGGGGGCGACTATGGCTACACCTTC,CASSLGGGDYGYTF
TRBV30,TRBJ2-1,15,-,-,TGTGCCTGGAGTATCCCCACGGGACTTGTGGGTGAGCAGTTCTTC,CAWSIPTGLVGEQFF
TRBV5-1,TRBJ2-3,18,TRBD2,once,TGCGCCAGCAGCGCGGAGGCGCGCGGGGGAACTAGCACAGATACGCAGTATTTT,CASSAEARGGTSTDTQYF
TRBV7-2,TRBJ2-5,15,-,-,TGTGCCAGCAGCTATACCGGGAGCAGGGGGGAGACCCAGTACTTC,CASSYTGSRGETQYF
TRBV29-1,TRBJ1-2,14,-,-,TGCAGCGTTGAAGAAAGGGAGGACACCGATGGCTACACCTTC,CSVEEREDTDGYTF
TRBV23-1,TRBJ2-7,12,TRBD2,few,TGCGCCAGCAGCGGGGGGGAGCACGAGCAGTACTTC,CASSGGEHEQYF
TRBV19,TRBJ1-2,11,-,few,TGTGCCACGGGACATAACTATGGCTACACCTTC,CATGHNYGYTF
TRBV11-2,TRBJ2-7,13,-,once,TGTGCCAGCAGCTTAGGACAGTCCTACGAGCAGTACTTC,CASSLGQSYEQYF
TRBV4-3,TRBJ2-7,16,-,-,TGCGCCAGCAGCCAAGATAATTCAGGGTCCCTCAACGAGCAGTACTTC,CASSQDNSGSLNEQYF
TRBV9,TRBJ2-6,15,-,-,TGTGCCAGCAGCGCCCGGAGATCTGGGGCCAACGTCCTGACTTTC,CASSARRSGANVLTF
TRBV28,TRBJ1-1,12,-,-,TGTGCCAGCAGGAACAGGGACACTGAAGCTTTCTTT,CASRNRDTEAFF
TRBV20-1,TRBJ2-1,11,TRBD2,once,TGCAGATCCGGGACTAGCAATGAGCAGTTCTTC,CRSGTSNEQFF
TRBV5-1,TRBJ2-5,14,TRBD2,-,TGCGCCAGCAGCTTGGCTAGCGGGGGTGAGACCCAGTACTTC,CASSLASGGETQYF
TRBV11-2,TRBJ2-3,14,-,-,TGTGCCAGCAGCCCGGTTGTGCCCACAGATACGCAGTATTTT,CASSPVVPTDTQYF